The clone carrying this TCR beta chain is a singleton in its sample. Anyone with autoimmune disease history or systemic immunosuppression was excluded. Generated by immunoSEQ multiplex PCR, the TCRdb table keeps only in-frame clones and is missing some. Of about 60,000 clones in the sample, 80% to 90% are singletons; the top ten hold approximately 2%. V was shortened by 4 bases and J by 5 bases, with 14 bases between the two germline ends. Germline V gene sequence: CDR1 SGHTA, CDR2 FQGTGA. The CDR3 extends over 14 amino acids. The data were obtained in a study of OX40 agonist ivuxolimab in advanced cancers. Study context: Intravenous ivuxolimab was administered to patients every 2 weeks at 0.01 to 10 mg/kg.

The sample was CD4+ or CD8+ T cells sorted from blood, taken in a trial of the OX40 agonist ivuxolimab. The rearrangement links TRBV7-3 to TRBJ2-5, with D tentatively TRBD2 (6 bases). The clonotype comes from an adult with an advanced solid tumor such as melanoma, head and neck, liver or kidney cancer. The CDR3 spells CASSSPGGLETQYF. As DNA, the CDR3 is TGTGCCAGCAGCTCCCCTGGAGGGTTGGAGACCCAGTACTTC.